This T cell receptor (beta chain) derives from a study of OX40 agonist ivuxolimab in advanced cancers. This clone was observed once. The antigen remains undetermined. Findings and caveats of the study: Normalized T-cell clonal expansion was also low in some nonresponders.

Data came from immunoSEQ multiplex PCR; TCRdb stores just in-frame clones and leaves some out. The table has tens of thousands of clones, 84% seen once. The CDR3 has 12 amino acids. Germline V gives CDR1 SNHLY, CDR2 FYNNEI. V shed 10 bases and J shed 6 bases, with 14 bases lying between them. The sample was CD4+ or CD8+ T cells sorted from blood, taken in a trial of the OX40 agonist ivuxolimab. V gene TRBV2 combines with J gene TRBJ2-3, with D uncertain. The clonotype was recovered from an adult with an advanced solid tumor such as melanoma, head and neck, liver or kidney cancer. The CDR3 region is CATRPTWDTQYF. CDR3 bases: TGTGCCACCCGCCCCACTTGGGATACGCAGTATTTT.